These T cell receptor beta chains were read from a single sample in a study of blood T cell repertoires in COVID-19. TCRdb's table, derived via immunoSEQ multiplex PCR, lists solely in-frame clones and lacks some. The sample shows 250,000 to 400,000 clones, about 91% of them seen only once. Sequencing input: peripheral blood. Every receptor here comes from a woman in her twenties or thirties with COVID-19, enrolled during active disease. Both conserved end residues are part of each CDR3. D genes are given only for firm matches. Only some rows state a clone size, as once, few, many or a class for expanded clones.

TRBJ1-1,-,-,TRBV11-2,TGTGCCAGCAGCACGGGACAACGCGCCCGGAACACTGAAGCTTTCTTT,CASSTGQRARNTEAFF
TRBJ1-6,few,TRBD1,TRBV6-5,TGTGCCAGCAGTTACAGAGGGACAGGGAATTCACCCCTCCACTTT,CASSYRGTGNSPLHF
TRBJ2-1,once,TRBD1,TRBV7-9,TGTGCCAGCAGTCGACAGGGGGGATACAATGAGCAGTTCTTC,CASSRQGGYNEQFF
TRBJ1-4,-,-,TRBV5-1,TGCGCCAGCAGCTTCCAGTCGACAGCAACTAATGAAAAACTGTTTTTT,CASSFQSTATNEKLFF
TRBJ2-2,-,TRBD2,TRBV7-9,TGTGCCAGCAGCTTAGCGCGGGGGACCGGGGAGCTGTTTTTT,CASSLARGTGELFF
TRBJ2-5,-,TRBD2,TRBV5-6,TGTGCCAGCAGGGACGGGACTATTGGCCAAGAGACCCAGTACTTC,CASRDGTIGQETQYF
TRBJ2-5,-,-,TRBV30,TGTGCCTGGAGTGTTCTGGGACAAGGGCTTTCCCAAGAGACCCAGTACTTC,CAWSVLGQGLSQETQYF
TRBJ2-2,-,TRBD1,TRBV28,TGTGCCACTATCAGGACAGGGAACACCGGGGAGCTGTTTTTT,CATIRTGNTGELFF
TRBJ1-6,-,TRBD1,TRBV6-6,TGTGCCAGCAGTTACGCCGGGACAGGGGATTCACCCCTCCACTTT,CASSYAGTGDSPLHF
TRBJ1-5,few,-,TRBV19,TGTGCCAGTAGCCTCCCCAATCAGCCCCAGCATTTT,CASSLPNQPQHF
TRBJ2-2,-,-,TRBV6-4,TGTGCCAGCAGTGACTCCCGGGCCGGGGAGCTGTTTTTT,CASSDSRAGELFF
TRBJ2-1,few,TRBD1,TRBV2,TGTGCCAGCAGTACACAGGGGGCGAAGAGGAATGAGCAGTTCTTC,CASSTQGAKRNEQFF
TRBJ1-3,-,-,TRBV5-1,TGCGCCAGCAGCTGGGGCGGACAGCCGGACACCATATATTTT,CASSWGGQPDTIYF
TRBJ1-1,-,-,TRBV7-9,TGTGCCAGCAGCTTAGCGAGGGCTGACACTGAAGCTTTCTTT,CASSLARADTEAFF
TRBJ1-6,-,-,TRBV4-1,TGCGCCAGCAGCCAAACCAGGGTTTCACCCCTCCACTTT,CASSQTRVSPLHF
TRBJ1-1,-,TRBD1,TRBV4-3,TGCGCCAGCAGCCAGGGGACAGGTTATGAAGCTTTCTTT,CASSQGTGYEAFF
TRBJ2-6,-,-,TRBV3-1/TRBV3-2,TGTGCCAGCAGCCAGTCGATGTTGAGGGGGGCCAACGTCCTGACTTTC,CASSQSMLRGANVLTF
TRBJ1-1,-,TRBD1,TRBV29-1,TGCAGCGTTACAGGGGGGGACACTGAAGCTTTCTTT,CSVTGGDTEAFF
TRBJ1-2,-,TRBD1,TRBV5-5,TGTGCCAGCAGCTTGCCACCAGGGACAGTTTACTATGGCTACACCTTC,CASSLPPGTVYYGYTF
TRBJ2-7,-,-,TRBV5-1,TGCGCCAGCAGCATAGGACTTAACTACGAGCAGTACTTC,CASSIGLNYEQYF
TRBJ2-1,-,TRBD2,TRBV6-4,TGTGCCAGCAGTGACAGCGGGGGGGCCTACAATGAGCAGTTCTTC,CASSDSGGAYNEQFF
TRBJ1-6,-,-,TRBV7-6,TGTGCCAGCAGCTCCTTTGGGGACATTAATTCACCCCTCCACTTT,CASSSFGDINSPLHF
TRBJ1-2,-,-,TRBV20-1,TGCAGTGCTAGTAGACAGGCTGGCTACACCTTC,CSASRQAGYTF
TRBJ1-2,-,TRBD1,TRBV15,TGTGCCACCAGCAGGAACAGGGGGACCTTTCTCTATGGCTACACCTTC,CATSRNRGTFLYGYTF
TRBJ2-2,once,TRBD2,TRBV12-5,TGTGCTAGTGGTAGGACTAGCGGGGGCGGCGGGGAGCTGTTTTTT,CASGRTSGGGGELFF
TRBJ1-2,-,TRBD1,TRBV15,TGTGCCACCAGCAGTGGGACAGGAGCCAACTATGGCTACACCTTC,CATSSGTGANYGYTF
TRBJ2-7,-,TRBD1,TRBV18,TGTGCCAGCTCACCCGGACAGGACAACGAGCAGTACTTC,CASSPGQDNEQYF
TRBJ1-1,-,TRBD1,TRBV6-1,TGTGCCAGCAGTGAAGTCCAGGGGGCGAACACTGAAGCTTTCTTT,CASSEVQGANTEAFF
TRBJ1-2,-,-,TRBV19,TGTGCCAGTAGTAGTGAGGGAGGGTTGTACGGCTACACCTTC,CASSSEGGLYGYTF
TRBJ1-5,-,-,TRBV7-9,TGTGCCAGCAGCATGTCGGGGAACCAGCCCCAGCATTTT,CASSMSGNQPQHF
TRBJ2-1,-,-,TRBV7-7,TGTGCTAGCAGCTCCACGGGCGAGGGTGAGCAGTTCTTC,CASSSTGEGEQFF
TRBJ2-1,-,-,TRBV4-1,TGCGCCAGCAGTCCTCTCGCCTTCAGGGGAAAATGGAATGAGCAGTTCTTC,CASSPLAFRGKWNEQFF
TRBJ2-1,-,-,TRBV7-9,TGTGCCAGCAGCTTCCAGGGCTCGTGGGGTGACAATGAGCAGTTCTTC,CASSFQGSWGDNEQFF
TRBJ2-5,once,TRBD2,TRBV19,TGTGCCACCCGTCGGGCTAGCGGGGGTACGAAGACCCAGTACTTC,CATRRASGGTKTQYF
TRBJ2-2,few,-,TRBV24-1,TGTGCCACCAGTAGGGAGTTACCGTCCGGGGAGCTGTTTTTT,CATSRELPSGELFF
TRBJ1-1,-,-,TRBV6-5,TGTGCCAGCAGAGACTCAAGGAACACTGAAGCTTTCTTT,CASRDSRNTEAFF
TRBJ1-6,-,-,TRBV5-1,TGCGCCAGCAGCTTGGCCAGTAATTCACCCCTCCACTTT,CASSLASNSPLHF
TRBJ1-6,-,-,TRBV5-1,TGCGCCAGCAGCTTGAGTTCAGGGAATTCACCCCTCCACTTT,CASSLSSGNSPLHF
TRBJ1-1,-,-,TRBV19,TGTGCCAGTAGTATTGGGCAGACCACTGAAGCTTTCTTT,CASSIGQTTEAFF
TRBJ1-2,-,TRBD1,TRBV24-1,TGTGCCACCAGTGATACTACAGGGGCCTATGGCTACACCTTC,CATSDTTGAYGYTF
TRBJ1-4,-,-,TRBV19,TGTGCCAGTAGGGTTTGGGGAGAGAGGGAAAAACTGTTTTTT,CASRVWGEREKLFF
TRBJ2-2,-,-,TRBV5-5,TGTGCCAGCAGCTTGTTGCGGGGTGCTAACACCGGGGAGCTGTTTTTT,CASSLLRGANTGELFF
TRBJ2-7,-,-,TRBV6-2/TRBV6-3,TGTGCCAGCAGTTCCTACAGGTACGAGCAGTACTTC,CASSSYRYEQYF
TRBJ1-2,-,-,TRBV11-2,TGTGCCAGCAGCTCCCCCCGGAGACGAAAAAACTATGGCTACACCTTC,CASSSPRRRKNYGYTF
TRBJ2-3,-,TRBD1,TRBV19,TGTGCCAGTAGTATGACAGGGGGTTCGGGTGTAGATACGCAGTATTTT,CASSMTGGSGVDTQYF
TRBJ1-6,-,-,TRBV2,TGTGCCAGCAGGGGGCAGGGGATTAATTCACCCCTCCACTTT,CASRGQGINSPLHF
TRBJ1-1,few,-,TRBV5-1,TGCGCCAGCAGCTTGGCTTTAGCGGGGAACACTGAAGCTTTCTTT,CASSLALAGNTEAFF
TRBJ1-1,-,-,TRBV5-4,TGTGCCAGCAGCTTAGCAGGTCTGAGCACTGAAGCTTTCTTT,CASSLAGLSTEAFF
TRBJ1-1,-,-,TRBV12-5,TGTGCTAGTGGATCCAACTTGGGGGGAGGGGACGGGAACACTGAAGCTTTCTTT,CASGSNLGGGDGNTEAFF
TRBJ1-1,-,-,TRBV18,TGTGCCAGCTCACCGCGGACAGAGCTAATGAACACTGAAGCTTTCTTT,CASSPRTELMNTEAFF
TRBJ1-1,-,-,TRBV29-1,TGCAGCGTTGGGCAGGGGCCGAACACTGAAGCTTTCTTT,CSVGQGPNTEAFF
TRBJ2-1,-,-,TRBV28,TGTGCCACCAGGAATGGCGGGGAAAACTACAATGAGCAGTTCTTC,CATRNGGENYNEQFF
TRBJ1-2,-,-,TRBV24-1,TGTGCCACCAGCATGGAGGGTTATGGCTACACCTTC,CATSMEGYGYTF